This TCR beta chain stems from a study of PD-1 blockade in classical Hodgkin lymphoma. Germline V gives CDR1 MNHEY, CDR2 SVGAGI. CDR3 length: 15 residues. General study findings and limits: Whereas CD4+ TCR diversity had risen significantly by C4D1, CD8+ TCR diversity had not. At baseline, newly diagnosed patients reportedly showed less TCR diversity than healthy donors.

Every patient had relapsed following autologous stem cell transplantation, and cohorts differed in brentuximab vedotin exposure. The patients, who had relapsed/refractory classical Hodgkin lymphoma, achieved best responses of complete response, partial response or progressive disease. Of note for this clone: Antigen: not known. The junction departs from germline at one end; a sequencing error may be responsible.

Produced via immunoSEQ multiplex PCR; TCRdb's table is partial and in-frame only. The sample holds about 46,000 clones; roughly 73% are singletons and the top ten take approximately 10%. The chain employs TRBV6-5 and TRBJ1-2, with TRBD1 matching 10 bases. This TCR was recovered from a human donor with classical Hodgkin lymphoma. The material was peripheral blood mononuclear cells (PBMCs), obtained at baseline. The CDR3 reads CASSPRQGAIDGYAF. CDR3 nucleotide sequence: TGTGCCAGCAGTCCCCGACAGGGGGCTATCGACGGCTACGCCTTC.